This T cell receptor (beta chain) was sequenced during a study of blood T cell repertoires in COVID-19. As for the study in general: Specimens from acute and convalescent COVID-19 originated in the United States, Italy and Spain. The analysed material was cDNA or gDNA that came from T cells, B-cell-depleted T cells, or PBMCs.

Germline V lookup: CDR1 SQVTM, CDR2 ANQGSEA. V shed 3 bases and J 5 bases; nucleotides not matched to a gene: 3. The CDR3 consists of 12 residues. Under the authors' procedure: Nucleated cell counts were estimated from reference gene primer amplification. Clones were sequenced by immunoSEQ multiplex PCR, and TCRdb holds only the in-frame ones, with some missing. That table furnishes V, J and clone size, whereas the DNA furnished D and trimming. The sample yields approximately 290,000 clones, roughly 89% seen once. The receptor's source is a woman younger than 45 with COVID-19, enrolled during active disease. The sample taken for sequencing was peripheral blood. The V call is TRBV29-1, the J call TRBJ1-2; 7 bases fit TRBD1. CDR3 bases: TGCAGCGTTGAGCGACAGGGTTATGGCTACACCTTC. This translates into CSVERQGYGYTF.